A single sample gave rise to the 22 T cell receptor beta chains below, sequenced in a study of human T cells and chemical hapten exposure. Specified time point: pre-sensitization, week 0. Treatment specified: therapeutic diphenylcyclopropenone sensitization with weekly scalp DPC. TCRdb re-called the RACE reads through MiXCR, storing one row per CDR3 protein. Among 380,000 or so distinct CDR3 sequences listed, approximately 5.8% were seen once. Sequencing was performed on whole blood, taken in connection with sensitization to the hapten diphenylcyclopropenone (DPC). These receptors all come from a woman younger than 30 with alopecia areata. Some clones in this sample may be carry-over from other donors' samples.

The V call is TRBV4-1, the J call TRBJ1-5, with TRBD1 identical over 10 bases. The V gene's germline CDR1 is MGHRA and CDR2 YSYEKL. Trimming removed 4 bases from V and 1 base from J; junction bases left unmatched: 10. This CDR3 contains 18 residues. The chain's CDR3 is CASSPSGTGVSSNQPQHF. The CDR3 bases are TGCGCCAGCAGCCCATCCGGGACAGGGGTGTCGAGCAATCAGCCCCAGCATTTT.

This clonotype came up many times. The V call is TRBV7-6, the J call TRBJ1-2; D is perhaps TRBD1 (5 bases). Trimming pared 5 bases from V and 5 bases from J, leaving 15 bases between. From germline, CDR1 is SGHVS and CDR2 FNYEAQ. This CDR3 has 14 amino acids. The CDR3 DNA reads TGTGCCAGCAGCCCGGCGGGGGGTGGTTATGGCTACACCTTC. Translated: CASSPAGGGYGYTF.

This clonotype was seen only a few times. The V call is TRBV2, the J call TRBJ2-7; D is ambiguous. CDR1 and CDR2 (germline): SNHLY, FYNNEI. Trimming removed 3 bases from V and 6 bases from J, with 6 bases in between. The length of the CDR3 is 11 residues. CDR3 nucleotides: TGTGCCAGCAGTGAGAGACCCGAGCAGTACTTC. Translating gives CASSERPEQYF.

As to this clonotype: This may arise from a read error, as a much more abundant clone is one base away. The V and J genes are TRBV6-2 or TRBV6-3 and TRBJ1-2, with D hard to call. Per the germline V gene, CDR1 is MNHEY and CDR2 is SVGEGT. This CDR3 spans 15 amino acids. The CDR3 nucleotides are TGTGCCAGCACCGAACGAGGAGCGTCTAACTGTGGCTACACCTTC. Translating it yields CASTERGASNCGYTF.

The rearrangement links TRBV28 to TRBJ1-1; D gene uncertain. Trimming removed 3 bases from V and 7 bases from J, with 9 bases in between. In germline, CDR1 is MDHEN, CDR2 SYDVKM. This CDR3 spans 12 amino acids. In DNA, the CDR3 is TGTGCCAGCAGTTTCGACGGGGATGAAGCTTTCTTT. This gives the protein CASSFDGDEAFF. The full variable domain, its missing parts supplied by reference TRBV28 and TRBJ1-1, is DVKVTQSSRYLVKRTGEKVFLECVQDMDHENMFWYRQDPGLGLRLIYFSYDVKMKEKGDIPEGYSVSREKKERFSLILESASTNQTSMYLCASSFDGDEAFFGQGTRLTVV.

The chain couples TRBV23-1 to TRBJ1-5; no reliable D call. TRBV23-1 is reported as an ORF; its role is uncertain. V was pared by 3 bases and J by 7 bases, with 19 bases between. This CDR3 region has 16 residues. CDR3 loop: CASSHPYGEGDQPQHF. CDR3 sequence (DNA): TGCGCCAGCAGTCACCCCTACGGGGAGGGCGACCAGCCCCAGCATTTT.

This clonotype was seen only a few times. The chain employs TRBV27 and TRBJ2-2; 7 bases are shared with TRBD1. The CDR3 totals 15 residues. Per germline, CDR1 MNHEY and CDR2 SMNVEV (reference sequence). V lost 5 bases, J lost 8 bases, and 11 bases stayed unmatched. The CDR3 loop is CASSLYDRAPGELFF. CDR3 nucleotides: TGTGCCAGCAGTCTCTACGACAGGGCTCCGGGGGAGCTGTTTTTT.

The genes are TRBV4-3 and TRBJ2-3; the D call may be TRBD1 or TRBD2 (5 bases each). CDR1 is LGHNA and CDR2 is YSLEER in the germline V gene. The CDR3 length is 16 residues. V was pared by 3 bases and J by 3 bases, with 16 bases between. CDR3 loop: CASSQLSGSGTDTQYF. In nucleotides, the CDR3 is TGCGCCAGCAGCCAGCTATCAGGGTCGGGGACAGATACGCAGTATTTT.

This clonotype was recorded many times. The chain links TRBV6-5 to TRBJ2-4, with D perhaps TRBD1 or TRBD2 (5 bases each). The ends were cut back, 2 bases at V and 0 bases at J, with 11 bases in the middle. The CDR3 spans 16 residues. CDR1 is MNHEY and CDR2 is SVGAGI in the germline V gene. In DNA, the CDR3 is TGTGCCAGCAGTTACGGGGACGAGTTAGCCAAAAACATTCAGTACTTC. The encoded protein is CASSYGDELAKNIQYF.

Ten or more counts support this clonotype. The J gene is TRBJ2-1, the V gene TRBV5-1, with 9 bases fitting TRBD2. CDR1 is SGHRS, CDR2 YFSETQ, per germline. V shed 0 bases and J 2 bases; nucleotides not matched to a gene: 3. The CDR3 loop spans 16 amino acids. The CDR3 loop is CASSLAGLATYNEQFF. In nucleotides, the CDR3 is TGCGCCAGCAGCTTGGCGGGACTAGCCACCTACAATGAGCAGTTCTTC. Based on the CDR3 plus reference TRBV5-1 and TRBJ2-1, the full variable domain is KAGVTQTPRYLIKTRGQQVTLSCSPISGHRSVSWYQQTPGQGLQFLFEYFSETQRNKGNFPGRFSGRQFSNSRSEMNVSTLELGDSALYLCASSLAGLATYNEQFFGPGTRLTVL.

This chain joins TRBV7-2 and TRBJ2-5, with 9 bases aligning to TRBD1. This CDR3 region has 14 residues. Germline V gives CDR1 SGHTA, CDR2 FQGNSA. V lost 6 bases, J lost 4 bases, and 6 bases stayed unmatched. CDR3 region: CASRKDRGTETQYF. CDR3 nucleotides: TGTGCCAGCAGAAAAGACAGGGGGACAGAGACCCAGTACTTC.

The chain links TRBV5-1 to TRBJ2-5, with D possibly being TRBD1 (6 bases). This CDR3 is built from 15 residues. Germline values: CDR1 SGHRS, CDR2 YFSETQ. Between the trimmed V and J ends, which lost 2 bases and 5 bases, there was a span of 16 bases. In DNA form, the CDR3 reads TGCGCCAGCAGCTTACAGGGCCCACCGGAGGAGACCCAGTACTTC. Its protein product is CASSLQGPPEETQYF.

The J gene is TRBJ2-4, the V gene TRBV29-1; the match to TRBD1 covers 9 bases. J lost 0 bases, V lost 4 bases, and 13 bases had no gene match. CDR1 SQVTM and CDR2 ANQGSEA come from the germline V gene. The CDR3 extends over 18 amino acids. DNA for the CDR3: TGCAGCGTTGCACCGACAGGGGGGAAGGGGCTAGCCAAAAACATTCAGTACTTC. Its protein product is CSVAPTGGKGLAKNIQYF.

This clonotype appeared a few times. The chain uses TRBV20-1 and TRBJ1-2; 12 nucleotides line up with TRBD1. The length of the CDR3 is 15 residues. From germline, CDR1 is DFQATT and CDR2 SNEGSKA (reference sequence). With V trimmed by 6 bases and J by 7 bases, 12 bases remained unmatched. The CDR3 sequence is CSAPLRDRGLRGYTF. The CDR3 bases are TGCAGTGCCCCATTACGGGACAGGGGGCTTCGTGGCTACACCTTC.

This clonotype has at least ten counts. The chain carries TRBV15 and TRBJ2-7; the match to TRBD1 covers 8 bases. This CDR3 comprises 16 residues. With 3 bases clipped from V and 3 bases from J, the junction kept 10 bases outside the gene matches. Looked up from germline, CDR1 is LNHNV and CDR2 is YYDKDF (reference sequence). The CDR3 DNA reads TGTGCCACCAGCAGGTCCTCAACAGGGGGTGTCTACGAGCAGTACTTC. Its translation: CATSRSSTGGVYEQYF.

The sample holds many counts of this clonotype. The V call is TRBV29-1, the J call TRBJ1-5; a weak D match, TRBD1 (6 bases). The CDR3 covers 14 residues. Between the trimmed V and J ends, which lost 1 base and 4 bases, there was a span of 11 bases. Per germline, CDR1 SQVTM and CDR2 ANQGSEA. The CDR3 is CSVEVAGVNQPQHF. The CDR3, as DNA: TGCAGCGTTGAAGTCGCAGGGGTAAATCAGCCCCAGCATTTT. Supplemented by reference TRBV29-1 and TRBJ1-5, the full variable domain reads SAVISQKPSRDICQRGTSLTIQCQVDSQVTMMFWYRQQPGQSLTLIATANQGSEATYESGFVIDKFPISRPNLTFSTLTVSNMSPEDSSIYLCSVEVAGVNQPQHFGDGTRLSIL.

This clonotype was recorded many times. The rearrangement links TRBV29-1 to TRBJ2-3; the D is unclear. Germline CDR1 and CDR2: SQVTM and ANQGSEA. Trimming shortened V by 3 bases and J by 1 base, and 5 bases separated the two germline ends. The CDR3 contains 12 residues. CDR3 bases: TGCAGCGTTGACCTGGGCACAGATACGCAGTATTTT. Its translation is CSVDLGTDTQYF.

This clonotype was counted a few times. The chain links TRBV29-1 to TRBJ1-2; a weak D match, TRBD1 (5 bases). The CDR3 loop spans 12 amino acids. Germline-derived CDR1 and CDR2 are SQVTM and ANQGSEA. Trimming cost V 4 bases and J 2 bases, with 8 bases left between them. The CDR3 DNA sequence: TGCAGCGTTGCGGGGCCCAACTATGGCTACACCTTC. Its protein is CSVAGPNYGYTF.

This clonotype was found many times. The chain is built from TRBV7-2 and TRBJ1-6, with D tentatively TRBD1 (5 bases). Germline lookup yields CDR1 SGHTA and CDR2 FQGNSA. Between the trimmed V and J ends, which lost 5 bases and 11 bases, there was a span of 19 bases. The CDR3 has 15 amino acids. The CDR3 protein is CASSPYPGTATPLHF. CDR3 coding DNA: TGTGCCAGCAGCCCGTACCCAGGGACTGCAACACCCCTCCACTTT.

The rearrangement uses TRBV9 and TRBJ1-1; D gene ambiguous. The CDR3 consists of 16 residues. Per the germline V gene, CDR1 is SGDLS and CDR2 is YYNGEE. V lost 0 bases and J lost 5, with 17 bases in between. This CDR3 is CASSVDSSRVGTEAFF. The DNA for the CDR3 is TGTGCCAGCAGCGTAGACTCGTCCCGGGTAGGGACTGAAGCTTTCTTT.

J is TRBJ2-7 and V is TRBV7-9; a weak D match, TRBD2 (6 bases). Per germline, CDR1 SEHNR and CDR2 FQNEAQ (reference sequence). V was trimmed by 4 bases and J by 5 bases, leaving 18 bases between them. The CDR3 consists of 15 residues. The CDR3 coding sequence is TGTGCCAGCAGCTCCCAGGGACTCCCGACCCACGAGCAGTACTTC. Translation: CASSSQGLPTHEQYF.

This clonotype was found a few times. This rearrangement joins TRBV12-3 or TRBV12-4 to TRBJ2-5, with D perhaps being TRBD1 or TRBD2 (5 bases each). Trimming took off 3 bases at V and 2 bases at J, with 16 bases between the two ends. The CDR3 is made up of 16 amino acids. CDR3 residues: CASSFRDLVGQETQYF. The CDR3 DNA reads as TGTGCCAGCAGTTTCCGGGACCTTGTCGGACAAGAGACCCAGTACTTC.